These 3 T cell receptor beta chains came from one sample sequenced in a study of T cells in Graves' hyperthyroidism and ophthalmopathy. Amplified TCR beta CDR3 regions came from RNA transcripts. The HTBI set primed first-round TCR CDR3 RT-PCR. TCRdb used MiXCR to reprocess the multiplex PCR reads, holding one entry per CDR3 protein. In the table there are roughly 720,000 distinct CDR3 sequences, around a sixth of which are singletons. The specimen sequenced was blood. These receptors were collected from a man between 50 and 59 years old with Graves' hyperthyroidism.

This clonotype was seen at least ten times. The CDR3 DNA reads TGTGCCAGCAGTTTACTCACACCCTATACTGGGACAGGGGAACGGCCCCTCCACTTT. As protein: CASSLLTPYTGTGERPLHF. The J gene is TRBJ1-6, the V gene TRBV28; TRBD1 aligns across 10 bases. The V and J ends lost 2 bases and 13 bases, in that order; junction bases with no gene match: 20. Germline lookup yields CDR1 MDHEN and CDR2 SYDVKM. This CDR3 comprises 19 residues.

This clonotype has only a few counts. V gene TRBV7-9 combines with J gene TRBJ1-1; D remains ambiguous. Germline CDR1 SEHNR, CDR2 FQNEAQ (reference sequence). The CDR3 is 14 residues long. Trimming stripped 10 bases from V and 1 base from J, with 16 bases between. The CDR3 protein is CATRPERANTEAFF. Here the CDR3 DNA reads TGTGCCACCCGTCCTGAGAGGGCGAACACTGAAGCTTTCTTT.

The sample holds many counts of this clonotype. The rearrangement joins TRBV20-1 to TRBJ2-7, with D perhaps TRBD1 (5 bases). V lost 3 bases and J 3 bases, leaving 12 bases between the germline ends. Looked up from germline, CDR1 is DFQATT and CDR2 is SNEGSKA (reference sequence). This CDR3 comprises 13 residues. The CDR3 is CSASAGNGYEQYF. CDR3 nucleotides: TGCAGTGCTAGTGCAGGGAATGGCTACGAGCAGTACTTC.